This TCR beta chain was documented in a study of low-dose radiotherapy and immunotherapy resistance in tumors. Details on this clonotype: A read error is the likely source, as a far larger clone sits one nucleotide away.

As for time point: before trial treatment. Germline V gives CDR1 SGHTA, CDR2 FQGNSA. The CDR3 extends over 15 amino acids. The V end was cut by 3 bases, the J end by 5 bases, with 15 bases between. Primers used for first-strand cDNA, a TRAV- and TRBV-specific set, covered both alpha and beta chains. TCRs were put through 20 PCR cycles of amplification with Phusion. A constant-region primer and the V-primer adapter served as the primer pair. TCRdb re-derived calls from the reads in MiXCR, one entry per CDR3 protein. The table lists roughly 76,000 distinct CDR3 sequences, around 18% of them singletons. The sequencing used PBMCs, collected before treatment. This clonotype was obtained from a male donor with prostate cancer. The chain carries TRBV7-2 and TRBJ2-3; the D gene is possibly TRBD2 (5 bases). This CDR3 reads CASSLMRRAGDTQYF. In nucleotides, the CDR3 is TGTGCCAGCAGCTTGATGAGGCGGGCCGGAGATACGCAGTATTTT.